This T cell receptor beta chain was recorded in a study of long-term antiretroviral therapy in people with HIV. Per the germline V gene, CDR1 is SGHNT and CDR2 is YENEEA. V dropped 2 bases and J dropped 5 bases, with 12 bases sitting between them. This CDR3 is 14 amino acids long. Study-wide points: Subsequent to ART, diversity was augmented yet persisted below that of transplant donor controls. The blood, collected between about 2004 and 2017, was possibly taken under older ART regimens.

The United States was where all participants with HIV were treated. Version v3.0 of the immunoSEQ assay was performed at survey level. Sequenced by immunoSEQ multiplex PCR; TCRdb stores in-frame clones only, minus some. This sample carries about 21,000 clones, around 79% of them seen once, and the ten largest clones take roughly a tenth. As for this clone: What it binds is not known.

This TCR was sampled from a woman aged 40 to 49 with HIV. Sequenced material: unsorted PBMCs, taken 4.1 years after starting antiretroviral therapy. This chain uses TRBV11-3 with TRBJ2-5, with D tentatively TRBD1 (6 bases). The CDR3 bases are TGTGCCAGCAGCTTACTGGGGGCAGTTGAGACCCAGTACTTC. Its translation is CASSLLGAVETQYF.